This T cell receptor beta chain was documented in a study of T cells in Graves' hyperthyroidism and ophthalmopathy. Germline values: CDR1 SGHTA, CDR2 FQGNSA. The CDR3 runs to 14 residues. Researchers amplified the TCR beta CDR3 regions from RNA transcripts. The HTBI set primed first-round TCR CDR3 RT-PCR. TCRdb re-derived calls from the multiplex PCR reads in MiXCR, one entry per CDR3 protein. This sample has 250,000 to 400,000 distinct CDR3 sequences, with roughly 13% found just once. Concerning this clonotype: The junction and the germline gene differ at one end; a read error may be behind it.

The sequenced sample was blood. V is TRBV7-2 and J is TRBJ1-1, with D uncertain. The sequence was collected from a woman aged 40 to 50 with Graves' ophthalmopathy. CDR3 in amino acids: CASSMLVRNAEAFF. For the CDR3, the DNA is TGTGCCAGCAGCATGCTCGTGAGGAACGCTGAAGCTTTCTTT. Together with reference TRBV7-2 and TRBJ1-1, the CDR3 gives the full variable domain: GAGVSQSPSNKVTEKGKDVELRCDPISGHTALYWYRQSLGQGLEFLIYFQGNSAPDKSGLPSDRFSAERTGGSVSTLTIQRTQQEDSAVYLCASSMLVRNAEAFFGQGTRLTVV.